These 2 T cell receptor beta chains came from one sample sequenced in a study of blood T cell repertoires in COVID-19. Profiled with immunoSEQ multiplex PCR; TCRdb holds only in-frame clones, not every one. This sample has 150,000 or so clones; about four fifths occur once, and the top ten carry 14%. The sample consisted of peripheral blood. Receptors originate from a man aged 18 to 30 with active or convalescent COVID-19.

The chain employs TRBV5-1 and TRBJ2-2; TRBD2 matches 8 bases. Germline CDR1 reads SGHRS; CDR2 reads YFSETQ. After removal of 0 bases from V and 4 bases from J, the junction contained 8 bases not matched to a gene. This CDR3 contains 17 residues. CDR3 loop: CASSLGVAGRGTGELFF. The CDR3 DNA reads TGCGCCAGCAGCTTGGGTGTAGCGGGACGGGGCACCGGGGAGCTGTTTTTT.

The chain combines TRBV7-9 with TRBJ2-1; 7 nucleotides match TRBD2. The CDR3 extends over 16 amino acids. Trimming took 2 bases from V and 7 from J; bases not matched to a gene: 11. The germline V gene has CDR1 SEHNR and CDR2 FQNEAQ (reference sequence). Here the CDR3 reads CASSLRGGRALNEQFF. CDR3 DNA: TGTGCCAGCAGCTTAAGGGGAGGGAGGGCCCTGAATGAGCAGTTCTTC.